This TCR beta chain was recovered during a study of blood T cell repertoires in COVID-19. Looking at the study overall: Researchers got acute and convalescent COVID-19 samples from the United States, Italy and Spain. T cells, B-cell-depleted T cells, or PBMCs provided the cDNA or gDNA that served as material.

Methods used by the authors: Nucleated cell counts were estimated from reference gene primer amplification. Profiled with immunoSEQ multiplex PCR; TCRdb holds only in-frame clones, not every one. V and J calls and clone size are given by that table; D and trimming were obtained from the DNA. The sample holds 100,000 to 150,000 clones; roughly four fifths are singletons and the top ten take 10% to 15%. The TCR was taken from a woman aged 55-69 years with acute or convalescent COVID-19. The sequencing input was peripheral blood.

The CDR3 spells CASSAGYSTTDTQYF. DNA of the CDR3: TGTGCCAGCAGCGCGGGGTATTCGACCACAGATACGCAGTATTTT. V and J are TRBV9 and TRBJ2-3, with D perhaps matching TRBD2 (5 bases). V dropped 3 bases and J dropped 2 bases, with 13 bases sitting between them. Per the germline V gene, CDR1 is SGDLS and CDR2 is YYNGEE. CDR3 length: 15 amino acids.